This T cell receptor (delta chain) was sequenced during a study of γδ T cells in repeated Plasmodium falciparum infection. Across the whole study: Malian children with intense seasonal malaria exposure were compared with matched Australian children. Over approximately 640 days, donors received four mosquito-bite P. falciparum NF54 infections. Regarding the study as a whole: Over time and infection, Vgamma9/Vdelta2+ repertoires remained highly stable and polyclonal. Vdelta2-negative gammadelta repertoires, largely Vdelta1+, seemingly showed infection-driven waves of new clonal selection.

TCRdb reprocessed the multiplex PCR reads through CATT. The repertoire holds around 50,000 delta-chain clones, with 1.5% to 2% as singletons. The ends were cut back, 2 bases at V and 0 bases at J, with 21 bases in the middle. The V gene's germline CDR1 is GEAIGNYY and CDR2 EKD. The CDR3 is made up of 18 amino acids. Gammadelta T cells were flow-sorted from PBMC into Vgamma9/Vdelta2+ and Vdelta2-negative populations for bulk analysis. Worth noting for this clone: The antigen is undetermined.

What was sequenced was gamma-delta T cells from blood. The receptor comes from a pool of human donors (malaria-infected and uninfected, not separated). This chain links TRDV2 with TRDJ1, with D possibly TRDD3 on 6 matching bases. TCRdb does not report a J gene; here it was assigned by matching the DNA to germline references. Here the CDR3 reads CACDMLGGSPSHTDKLIF. CDR3 nucleotides: TGTGCCTGTGACATGTTGGGGGGGTCCCCGAGCCACACCGATAAACTCATCTTT.